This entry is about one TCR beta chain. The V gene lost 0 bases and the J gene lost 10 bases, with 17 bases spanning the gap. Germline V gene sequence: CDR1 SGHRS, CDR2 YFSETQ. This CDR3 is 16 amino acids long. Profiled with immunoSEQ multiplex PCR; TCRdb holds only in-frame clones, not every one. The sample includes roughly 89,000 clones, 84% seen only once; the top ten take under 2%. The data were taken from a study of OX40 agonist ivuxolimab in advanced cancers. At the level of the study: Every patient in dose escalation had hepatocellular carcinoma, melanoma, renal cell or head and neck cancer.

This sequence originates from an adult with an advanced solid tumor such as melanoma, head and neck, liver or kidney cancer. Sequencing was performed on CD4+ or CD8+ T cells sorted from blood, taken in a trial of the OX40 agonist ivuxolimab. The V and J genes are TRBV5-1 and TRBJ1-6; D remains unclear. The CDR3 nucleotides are TGCGCCAGCAGCTTGGAGGGATCTCCTGGGCGCTCACCCCTCCACTTT. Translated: CASSLEGSPGRSPLHF.